This T cell receptor (beta chain) was retrieved from a study of T-cell reconstitution after alpha-beta-depleted transplantation in children. The V gene lost 0 bases and the J gene lost 1 base, with 15 bases spanning the gap. The CDR3 totals 16 residues. CDR1 and CDR2 (germline): DFQATT, SNEGSKA (reference sequence). Unique molecular identifiers were used in preparing the TCRbeta library. TCRdb passed the PCR reads through MiXCR, listing each CDR3 protein once. The sample contains roughly 500,000 distinct CDR3 sequences, less than 35% of which appear only once. This TCR was recovered from a human donor who donated a stem cell graft to a child with aplastic anemia. The V gene is TRBV20-1, the J gene TRBJ1-1, with D uncertain. This specimen was PBMCs from the stem cell graft donor, taken from the stem cell graft. The CDR3 sequence is CSARDVVRSQNTEAFF. CDR3 DNA sequence: TGCAGTGCTAGAGATGTCGTCAGGTCACAGAACACTGAAGCTTTCTTT.